The rows below give T cell receptor beta chains drawn from one sample of a study of blood T cell repertoires in COVID-19. The assay was immunoSEQ multiplex PCR, and TCRdb's table has in-frame clones only and misses some. The table includes 290,000 or so clones, approximately 85% detected once. The sample comprised peripheral blood. These receptors all come from a man aged 45 to 65 with active or convalescent COVID-19. The CDR3 runs from the conserved cysteine through the conserved F or W. D genes are given only for firm matches. Some rows have no size entry. The others give once, few or many, or a class for an expanded clone.

clone_size j_call d_call v_call cdr3_aa cdr3_nt
NA TRBJ2-1 TRBD2 TRBV19 CASSGPGLADYNEQFF TGTGCCAGTAGTGGACCGGGACTAGCGGATTACAATGAGCAGTTCTTC
NA TRBJ1-6 NA TRBV19 CASSPPGEGVTLHF TGTGCCAGTAGTCCTCCAGGGGAGGGGGTCACCCTCCACTTT
NA TRBJ1-2 TRBD1 TRBV29-1 CSVGEQGIYGYTF TGCAGCGTGGGAGAACAGGGGATCTATGGCTACACCTTC
NA TRBJ1-1 TRBD1 TRBV19 CASSILGTDSTEAFF TGTGCCAGTAGTATACTGGGGACAGACAGCACTGAAGCTTTCTTT
NA TRBJ1-5 TRBD1 TRBV5-8 CASSRGQGWDQPQHF TGTGCCAGCAGCCGCGGACAGGGATGGGATCAGCCCCAGCATTTT
NA TRBJ2-5 TRBD1 TRBV7-9 CASSYWTGTLTKETQYF TGTGCCAGCAGCTATTGGACAGGGACCCTGACCAAAGAGACCCAGTACTTC
NA TRBJ2-1 TRBD2 TRBV11-1 CASSLSAGGQFF TGTGCCAGCAGCTTGAGTGCGGGAGGGCAGTTCTTC
NA TRBJ1-2 NA TRBV28 CASSVGGAWPGVYGYTF TGTGCCAGCAGTGTCGGGGGGGCTTGGCCCGGAGTTTATGGCTACACCTTC
few TRBJ1-1 NA TRBV29-1 CSVDLAGNTEAFF TGCAGCGTTGATTTGGCGGGGAACACTGAAGCTTTCTTT
NA TRBJ1-2 TRBD1 TRBV9 CASSPGQSSGGYTF TGTGCCAGCAGCCCGGGACAGTCTTCGGGTGGCTACACCTTC
NA TRBJ1-3 NA TRBV18 CASLSGTRGNTIYF TGTGCCAGCTTATCCGGGACTAGAGGAAACACCATATATTTT
NA TRBJ2-7 NA TRBV18 CASSLTGWGEQYF TGTGCCAGCTCTCTAACGGGGTGGGGCGAGCAGTACTTC
NA TRBJ1-1 NA TRBV19 CASISRGLTEAFF TGTGCCAGTATCTCAAGAGGGTTGACGGAAGCTTTCTTT
NA TRBJ1-1 NA TRBV7-2 CASSWGVVATEAFF TGTGCCAGCAGCTGGGGCGTTGTGGCCACTGAAGCTTTCTTT
few TRBJ1-5 NA TRBV20-1 CSASLASYSNQPQHF TGCAGTGCTAGTTTGGCTTCGTATAGCAATCAGCCCCAGCATTTT
few TRBJ2-1 TRBD2 TRBV24-1 CATSAGLAGVYNEQFF TGTGCCACCAGTGCCGGACTAGCGGGAGTATACAATGAGCAGTTCTTC
NA TRBJ1-1 TRBD1 TRBV29-1 CSTKDRANTEAFF TGCAGCACCAAGGACAGGGCGAACACTGAAGCTTTCTTT
NA TRBJ1-5 NA TRBV18 CASSPVALYSNQPQHF TGTGCCAGCTCACCAGTGGCACTATATAGCAATCAGCCCCAGCATTTT
NA TRBJ1-2 NA TRBV27 CASSLSPDSNYGYTF TGTGCCAGCAGTTTATCACCAGATTCTAACTATGGCTACACCTTC
NA TRBJ1-1 NA TRBV6-5 CATLVPGGTEAFF TGTGCCACCCTCGTCCCCGGAGGCACTGAAGCTTTCTTT
once TRBJ1-1 TRBD1 TRBV5-4 CASSFGTGSGTEAFF TGTGCCAGCAGCTTCGGGACAGGGAGTGGCACTGAAGCTTTCTTT
NA TRBJ1-4 NA TRBV5-1 CASCSGGGATNEKLFF TGCGCCAGCTGCAGTGGGGGAGGGGCGACTAATGAAAAACTGTTTTTT
NA TRBJ2-7 NA TRBV6-2/TRBV6-3 CASSADIGLGQYF TGTGCCAGCAGCGCGGACATAGGCTTGGGGCAGTACTTC
NA TRBJ2-2 NA TRBV13 CASSLGGRSGELFF TGTGCCAGCAGCTTGGGGGGGCGGTCCGGGGAGCTGTTTTTT
NA TRBJ2-7 TRBD1 TRBV9 CASSVGQYSYEQYF TGTGCCAGCAGCGTGGGACAGTATTCCTACGAGCAGTACTTC
NA TRBJ2-2 TRBD2 TRBV11-3 CASSPIAGAAGELFF TGTGCCAGCAGCCCTATAGCGGGAGCGGCCGGGGAGCTGTTTTTT
NA TRBJ2-7 TRBD2 TRBV7-9 CASSWKPGLAASYEQYF TGTGCCAGCAGCTGGAAGCCTGGACTAGCGGCATCCTACGAGCAGTACTTC
few TRBJ1-2 TRBD1 TRBV7-2 CASSLAGGQGSYGYTF TGTGCCAGCAGCTTAGCGGGGGGACAGGGAAGCTATGGCTACACCTTC
NA TRBJ2-5 TRBD1 TRBV11-2 CASSSYRDRVETQYF TGTGCCAGCAGCTCATATCGGGACAGGGTAGAGACCCAGTACTTC
NA TRBJ2-5 TRBD2 TRBV9 CASSADLAVQETQYF TGTGCCAGCAGCGCCGACCTAGCGGTCCAAGAGACCCAGTACTTC
NA TRBJ1-1 TRBD1 TRBV9 CASSVEPATGGREAFF TGTGCCAGCAGCGTAGAACCTGCGACAGGGGGCCGTGAAGCTTTCTTT
NA TRBJ2-3 NA TRBV11-2 CASSLVRGADTQYF TGTGCCAGCAGCTTAGTCAGGGGGGCGGATACGCAGTATTTT
once TRBJ2-2 NA TRBV3-1/TRBV3-2 CASSQDLRTTGELFF TGTGCCAGCAGCCAAGATCTACGCACCACCGGGGAGCTGTTTTTT
NA TRBJ1-6 NA TRBV5-1 CASSLDSSNSPLHF TGCGCCAGCAGCTTGGACAGCAGCAATTCACCCCTCCACTTT
NA TRBJ1-3 NA TRBV6-1 CASSEAGGGTIYF TGTGCCAGCAGTGAAGCGGGGGGAGGCACCATATATTTT
NA TRBJ1-2 NA TRBV19 CASSYRSGYGYTF TGTGCCAGTAGCTATCGGTCCGGGTATGGCTACACCTTC
NA TRBJ2-1 TRBD2 TRBV3-1/TRBV3-2 CASSRSQPDPSGSYNEQFF TGTGCCAGCAGCCGAAGCCAGCCAGATCCTAGCGGCTCCTACAATGAGCAGTTCTTC
NA TRBJ2-7 TRBD1 TRBV7-9 CASSGQGAYEQYF TGTGCCAGCAGTGGACAGGGGGCCTACGAGCAGTACTTC
NA TRBJ2-2 NA TRBV6-5 CASSLAGAPSGELFF TGTGCCAGCAGTTTGGCGGGGGCGCCGAGCGGGGAGCTGTTTTTT
NA TRBJ1-4 NA TRBV19 CASSMQGLDEKLFF TGTGCCAGTAGTATGCAGGGTTTAGACGAAAAACTGTTTTTT
once TRBJ2-7 NA TRBV10-1 CASSGSGSPYEQYF TGCGCCAGCAGTGGGAGCGGGTCCCCCTACGAGCAGTACTTC
NA TRBJ2-5 TRBD1 TRBV2 CAGQGADETQYF TGTGCCGGACAGGGGGCCGACGAGACCCAGTACTTC
NA TRBJ2-4 NA TRBV18 CASSPGLLAKNIQYF TGTGCCAGCTCACCAGGACTACTAGCCAAAAACATTCAGTACTTC
NA TRBJ1-2 NA TRBV6-5 CASRQDRYGYTF TGTGCCAGCAGACAGGACCGCTATGGCTACACCTTC
NA TRBJ2-7 NA TRBV5-1 CASSLGASYEQYF TGCGCCAGCAGCTTGGGAGCCTCCTACGAGCAGTACTTC
NA TRBJ1-6 NA TRBV3-1/TRBV3-2 CASKRGVGSPLHF TGTGCCAGCAAACGGGGAGTAGGGTCACCCCTCCACTTT
NA TRBJ2-3 NA TRBV7-9 CASSLRFSSTDTQYF TGTGCCAGCAGCTTACGGTTCTCTAGCACAGATACGCAGTATTTT
NA TRBJ2-1 TRBD2 TRBV9 CASSLAGDSYNEQFF TGTGCCAGCAGCTTAGCGGGAGACTCCTACAATGAGCAGTTCTTC
NA TRBJ1-4 TRBD1 TRBV3-1/TRBV3-2 CASSQFIDRGKEKLFF TGTGCCAGCAGCCAGTTCATCGACAGGGGGAAGGAAAAACTGTTTTTT